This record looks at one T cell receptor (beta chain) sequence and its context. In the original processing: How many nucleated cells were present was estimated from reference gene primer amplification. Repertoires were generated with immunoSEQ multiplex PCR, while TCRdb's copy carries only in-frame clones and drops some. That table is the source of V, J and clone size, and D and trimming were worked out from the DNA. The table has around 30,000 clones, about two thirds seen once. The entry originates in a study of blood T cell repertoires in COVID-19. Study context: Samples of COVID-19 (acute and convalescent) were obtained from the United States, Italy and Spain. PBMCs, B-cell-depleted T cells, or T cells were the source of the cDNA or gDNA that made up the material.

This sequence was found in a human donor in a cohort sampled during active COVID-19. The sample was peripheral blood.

This chain's CDR3 is CASSLGGGPNTEAFF. Here the CDR3 DNA reads TGTGCCAGCAGCCTTGGCGGGGGTCCGAACACTGAAGCTTTCTTT. This chain uses TRBV5-4 with TRBJ1-1; possibly TRBD1 for D (5 bases). Germline CDR1 reads SGHNT; CDR2 reads YYREEE (reference sequence). This CDR3 has 15 residues. The V end lost 4 bases, the J end lost 1 base, and 14 bases lay between the germline ends.